The 24 T cell receptor beta chains below were found in one sample sequenced in a study of cytomegalovirus exposure and HLA in healthy donors. TCRdb's table, derived via immunoSEQ multiplex PCR, lists solely in-frame clones and lacks some. The repertoire consists of over 150,000 clones, with 85% to 90% occurring once and the leading ten covering approximately 10%. The sample taken for sequencing was PBMCs. These receptors were collected from a woman aged 18-35 years in good health and CMV-seropositive.

The chain employs TRBV2 and TRBJ1-1, with TRBD1 matching over 8 bases. The CDR3 spans 15 residues. Germline V gene lookup returns CDR1 SNHLY and CDR2 FYNNEI. The ends lost 6 bases at V and 4 bases at J; junction bases unmatched: 10. CDR3 in amino acids: CASSRGQGTVTEAFF. DNA of the CDR3: TGTGCCAGCAGCCGCGGACAGGGAACCGTCACTGAAGCTTTCTTT.

This chain joins TRBV2 and TRBJ2-5; 8 nucleotides agree with TRBD1. From germline, CDR1 is SNHLY and CDR2 FYNNEI. There are 14 residues in the CDR3. J gave up 5 bases and V 6 bases, and 8 bases lay outside the gene matches. CDR3 region: CASRTGQGRETQYF. CDR3 nucleotides: TGTGCCAGCAGGACCGGACAGGGCAGGGAGACCCAGTACTTC.

The J gene is TRBJ2-7, the V gene TRBV10-3; 7 bases map to TRBD1. CDR3 length: 13 residues. Unmatched junction bases numbered 7, after V lost 8 bases and J lost 3 bases. The V gene's germline CDR1 is ENHRY and CDR2 SYGVKD. CDR3 amino acids: CAISGQAVYEQYF. The CDR3, as DNA: TGTGCCATCTCCGGACAGGCAGTCTACGAGCAGTACTTC.

This chain joins TRBV6-5 and TRBJ2-1; D perhaps matches TRBD2 (5 bases). V was cut by 1 base and J by 10 bases, with 8 bases left in between. Germline loops: CDR1 MNHEY, CDR2 SVGAGI. The CDR3 spans 12 residues. Here the CDR3 reads CASSYYSGEQFF. The CDR3 bases are TGTGCCAGCAGTTACTACTCGGGGGAGCAGTTCTTC.

A word on this clone: This specimen includes other DNA sequences encoding the same CDR3. The rearrangement links TRBV28 to TRBJ2-7; unclear D gene. The CDR3 totals 11 residues. V gave up 2 bases and J gave up 3 bases, with 2 bases separating them. Germline CDR1 and CDR2: MDHEN and SYDVKM. This CDR3 is CASSLRYEQYF. The CDR3 region has the DNA TGTGCCAGCAGTTTACGCTACGAGCAGTACTTC.

V gene TRBV6-5 combines with J gene TRBJ1-1; D possibly corresponds to TRBD1 (5 bases). Germline assignment: CDR1 MNHEY and CDR2 SVGAGI. This CDR3 spans 15 amino acids. Trimming shortened V by 6 bases and J by 2 bases, and 16 bases separated the two germline ends. Here the CDR3 DNA reads TGTGCCAGCAGGACAACACCCGACAGAAACACTGAAGCTTTCTTT. This codes for CASRTTPDRNTEAFF.

V is TRBV9 and J is TRBJ2-3; 7 bases are shared with TRBD2. This CDR3 has 17 amino acids. CDR1 SGDLS and CDR2 YYNGEE come from the germline V gene. The trim removed 0 bases at V and 1 base at J, leaving 8 bases unmatched. The DNA of the CDR3 is TGTGCCAGCAGCGTAGCTCTTGGGAGGGGACGCACAGATACGCAGTATTTT. It encodes CASSVALGRGRTDTQYF.

CDR3 protein: CASRGGRGLITGELFF. DNA of the CDR3: TGTGCCAGCAGGGGGGGACGGGGGTTGATCACCGGGGAGCTGTTTTTT. The rearrangement links TRBV2 to TRBJ2-2, with a possible D match to TRBD2 (6 bases). V lost 6 bases to trimming and J lost 4 bases, with 18 bases between them. This CDR3 is 16 amino acids long. Germline V gene sequence: CDR1 SNHLY, CDR2 FYNNEI.

This clone was detected only a few times. The CDR3 nucleotides read TGTGCCAGCAGCCAAGATAACTTGAACACTGAAGCTTTCTTT. This gives the protein CASSQDNLNTEAFF. This chain connects TRBV4-2 to TRBJ1-1; the D is unclear. The length of the CDR3 is 14 residues. Germline-derived CDR1 and CDR2 are LGHNA and YNFKEQ. V dropped 0 bases and J dropped 0 bases, with 5 bases sitting between them.

The rearrangement uses TRBV7-6 and TRBJ2-6, with D unresolved. Germline CDR1 SGHVS, CDR2 FNYEAQ. Trimming took off 1 base at V and 0 bases at J, with 7 bases between the two ends. The CDR3 has 16 residues. The chain's CDR3 is CASSLVANSGANVLTF. DNA for the CDR3: TGTGCCAGCAGCTTAGTTGCTAACTCTGGGGCCAACGTCCTGACTTTC. The variable domain in full, completed from reference TRBV7-6 and TRBJ2-6, reads GAGVSQSPRYKVTKRGQDVALRCDPISGHVSLYWYRQALGQGPEFLTYFNYEAQQDKSGLPNDRFSAERPEGSISTLTIQRTEQRDSAMYRCASSLVANSGANVLTFGAGSRLTVL.

This clone was observed a few times. The chain combines TRBV28 with TRBJ2-2, with D maybe TRBD2 (6 bases). The germline V gene has CDR1 MDHEN and CDR2 SYDVKM. The V gene lost 6 bases and the J gene lost 3 bases, with 14 bases spanning the gap. CDR3 length equals 15 residues. The CDR3 region has the DNA TGTGCCAGCAGATTGGGGGGTGCGGACACCGGGGAGCTGTTTTTT. Translation gives CASRLGGADTGELFF.

The chain combines TRBV11-3 with TRBJ2-3; 7 bases agree with TRBD1. The CDR3 is 13 amino acids. After removal of 2 bases from V and 4 bases from J, the junction contained 0 bases not matched to a gene. The germline V gene encodes CDR1 SGHNT and CDR2 YENEEA. This chain's CDR3 is CASSLQGADTQYF. The CDR3 DNA follows: TGTGCCAGCAGCTTACAGGGGGCAGATACGCAGTATTTT.

The rearrangement joins TRBV10-3 to TRBJ1-1; D perhaps matches TRBD1 (6 bases). The ends were cut back, 0 bases at V and 9 bases at J, with 17 bases in the middle. This CDR3 spans 15 amino acids. CDR1 is ENHRY, CDR2 SYGVKD, per germline. CDR3 sequence reads: CAISESGIGGKQAFF. The CDR3, as DNA: TGTGCCATCAGTGAGTCGGGAATTGGGGGCAAACAAGCTTTCTTT.

This clone was picked up one time. The rearrangement joins TRBV19 to TRBJ2-2, with D possibly TRBD2 on 6 matching bases. Germline V gives CDR1 LNHDA, CDR2 SQIVND (reference sequence). CDR3 length: 15 residues. Trimming took off 5 bases at V and 4 bases at J, with 14 bases between the two ends. The CDR3 DNA follows: TGTGCCAGTAGTTGGGGGGATTTGGCCACCGGGGAGCTGTTTTTT. This translates into CASSWGDLATGELFF. Using reference TRBV19 and TRBJ2-2 for the parts outside the CDR3, the full variable domain is DGGITQSPKYLFRKEGQNVTLSCEQNLNHDAMYWYRQDPGQGLRLIYYSQIVNDFQKGDIAEGYSVSREKKESFPLTVTSAQKNPTAFYLCASSWGDLATGELFFGEGSRLTVL.

The V gene is TRBV10-3, the J gene TRBJ2-6; the D gene is possibly TRBD1 (6 bases). The germline V gene has CDR1 ENHRY and CDR2 SYGVKD. V was trimmed by 4 bases and J by 2 bases, leaving 12 bases between them. CDR3 length: 16 residues. CDR3: CAISAEGVAGANVLTF. The CDR3 nucleotides are TGTGCCATCAGTGCAGAGGGGGTGGCTGGGGCCAACGTCCTGACTTTC.

In this sample, this clone turned up a few times. V is TRBV7-3 and J is TRBJ2-7; perhaps TRBD1 as D (5 bases). The germline CDR1 and CDR2 sequences are SGHTA and FQGTGA. V gave up 6 bases and J gave up 4 bases, with 19 bases separating them. The CDR3 sequence is 15 residues long. The CDR3 nucleotides are TGTGCCAGCAGTATGCAGGGTGGTACCAATTACGAGCAGTACTTC. Translation gives CASSMQGGTNYEQYF.

The rearrangement uses TRBV18 and TRBJ2-3; TRBD2 aligns across 11 bases. The CDR3 is 19 amino acids. Per the germline V gene, CDR1 is KGHSH and CDR2 is LQKENI. J gave up 4 bases and V 2 bases, and 14 bases lay outside the gene matches. For the CDR3, the DNA is TGTGCCAGCTCACCAATCACGCCAGAACTAGCGGGAGTACCAGATACGCAGTATTTT. It yields the protein CASSPITPELAGVPDTQYF. Using reference TRBV18 and TRBJ2-3 for the parts outside the CDR3, the full variable domain is NAGVMQNPRHLVRRRGQEARLRCSPMKGHSHVYWYRQLPEEGLKFMVYLQKENIIDESGMPKERFSAEFPKEGPSILRIQQVVRGDSAAYFCASSPITPELAGVPDTQYFGPGTRLTVL.

The V gene is TRBV30, the J gene TRBJ2-3; 7 bases align to TRBD2. Germline loops: CDR1 GTSNPN, CDR2 SVGIG (reference sequence). V lost 5 bases, J lost 6 bases, and 23 bases stayed unmatched. CDR3 length equals 18 residues. The CDR3 DNA follows: TGTGCCTGGGGTCGGTGGACCAGAACTAGCGTCCTGATGGATACGCAGTATTTT. Its translation is CAWGRWTRTSVLMDTQYF.

J is TRBJ1-1 and V is TRBV2, with a weak D call TRBD1 (6 bases). The length of the CDR3 is 14 residues. Germline CDR1 is SNHLY and CDR2 is FYNNEI. V gave up 4 bases and J gave up 6 bases, with 15 bases separating them. CDR3 in amino acids: CASSVKGDQAEAFF. The CDR3 nucleotides are TGTGCCAGCAGTGTTAAGGGGGATCAGGCTGAAGCTTTCTTT.

The J gene is TRBJ2-5, the V gene TRBV5-1; TRBD1 agrees at 7 bases. After removal of 4 bases from V and 2 bases from J, the junction contained 8 bases not matched to a gene. The CDR3 loop spans 15 amino acids. Germline CDR1 is SGHRS and CDR2 is YFSETQ. The CDR3 protein is CASSATGTEQETQYF. CDR3 in DNA: TGCGCCAGCAGCGCAACCGGGACAGAACAAGAGACCCAGTACTTC.

V is TRBV2 and J is TRBJ1-1, with D tentatively TRBD1 (6 bases). V lost 5 bases to trimming and J lost 7 bases, with 11 bases between them. The CDR3 consists of 12 residues. Germline V lookup: CDR1 SNHLY, CDR2 FYNNEI. The CDR3 spells CASSITGNEAFF. The CDR3 region has the DNA TGTGCCAGCAGTATTACAGGGAATGAAGCTTTCTTT.

This clone was picked up one time. The chain carries TRBV30 and TRBJ1-2; TRBD1 aligns across 11 bases. CDR1 is GTSNPN, CDR2 SVGIG, per germline (reference sequence). The CDR3 runs to 12 residues. The V gene end was trimmed by 5 bases and the J gene end by 8 bases; junction bases not matched to a gene: 4. CDR3 sequence reads: CAWGQGARGYTF. The CDR3 DNA follows: TGTGCCTGGGGACAGGGGGCGAGGGGCTACACCTTC.

This clone has a single count. The chain couples TRBV9 to TRBJ1-1; no firm D call. Trimming removed 5 bases from V and 4 bases from J, with 15 bases in between. Looked up from germline, CDR1 is SGDLS and CDR2 is YYNGEE. The CDR3 is made up of 14 amino acids. CDR3 amino acids: CASSTTIPSTEAFF. The CDR3 region has the DNA TGTGCCAGCAGTACTACGATTCCGAGCACTGAAGCTTTCTTT.

The chain combines TRBV4-3 with TRBJ2-7; no clear D gene. The CDR3 extends over 14 amino acids. The V gene lost 0 bases and the J gene lost 2 bases, with 8 bases spanning the gap. Germline V CDR1 and CDR2: LGHNA, YSLEER. The CDR3 region is CASSQEPDPYEQYF. CDR3 DNA: TGCGCCAGCAGCCAAGAACCAGATCCCTACGAGCAGTACTTC.